This record covers a single T cell receptor beta chain. From germline, CDR1 is LNHDA and CDR2 SQIVND (reference sequence). The length of the CDR3 is 15 residues. The V segment lost 5 bases and the J segment 3 bases; nucleotides outside the gene matches: 5. This record belongs to a study of technical replicates of blood from a handful of donors. Profiled with immunoSEQ multiplex PCR; TCRdb holds only in-frame clones, not every one. In the table there are 75,000 to 95,000 clones, roughly 94% of which are singletons. The clonotype comes from a human donor in good health. Sequenced: T cells isolated from PBMCs. The chain employs TRBV19 and TRBJ1-4, with 8 bases aligning to TRBD1. The chain's CDR3 is CASSFNRGANEKLFF. The CDR3 DNA reads as TGTGCCAGTAGTTTTAACAGGGGGGCTAATGAAAAACTGTTTTTT.